This T cell receptor beta chain was identified in a study of blood T cell repertoires in COVID-19. The CDR3 spans 13 residues. CDR1 is LNHDA and CDR2 is SQIVND in the germline V gene (reference sequence). The V gene lost 4 bases and the J gene lost 7 bases, with 13 bases spanning the gap. TCRdb's table, derived via immunoSEQ multiplex PCR, lists solely in-frame clones and lacks some. The sample has some 100,000 clones, around four fifths seen once. This clone was counted at least ten times. This receptor was obtained from a woman between 65 and 79 years old with active or convalescent COVID-19. The genes are TRBV19 and TRBJ1-2; possible D gene TRBD1, 5 bases. Material: peripheral blood. As DNA, the CDR3 is TGTGCCAGTAGTACAGGGTATGACTCTGGCTACACCTTC. Its protein is CASSTGYDSGYTF. The whole variable domain, remainder taken from reference TRBV19 and TRBJ1-2, is DGGITQSPKYLFRKEGQNVTLSCEQNLNHDAMYWYRQDPGQGLRLIYYSQIVNDFQKGDIAEGYSVSREKKESFPLTVTSAQKNPTAFYLCASSTGYDSGYTFGSGTRLTVV.